The 8 T cell receptor beta chains listed next were all sequenced from one sample in a study of T cell responses to AZD1222 COVID-19 vaccine. Generated by immunoSEQ multiplex PCR, the TCRdb table keeps only in-frame clones and is missing some. In the table there are some 140,000 clones, around 93% of which are singletons. This specimen consisted of peripheral blood, obtained 28 days after the second AZD1222 dose. These TCRs come from an adult who received the AZD1222 COVID-19 vaccine.

The V gene is TRBV28, the J gene TRBJ1-1, with 8 bases identical to TRBD1. V shed 5 bases and J 2 bases; nucleotides not matched to a gene: 10. The length of the CDR3 is 16 residues. Germline lookup yields CDR1 MDHEN and CDR2 SYDVKM. CDR3 coding DNA: TGTGCCAGCAGTCACCGGACAGGGAGGCATAACACTGAAGCTTTCTTT. This encodes CASSHRTGRHNTEAFF.

The chain uses TRBV18 and TRBJ2-1; the D call may be TRBD1 or TRBD2 (5 bases each). This CDR3 region has 15 residues. The V gene's germline CDR1 is KGHSH and CDR2 LQKENI. Deletions cut 1 base from V and 0 bases from J, with 7 bases between. CDR3 amino acids: CASSPRGASYNEQFF. As DNA, the CDR3 is TGTGCCAGCTCACCACGAGGGGCCTCCTACAATGAGCAGTTCTTC.

CDR3 nucleotide sequence: TGTGCCAGCTCGCCGCGACAGGGGGTTCAGCCCCAGCATTTT. It is translated as CASSPRQGVQPQHF. The chain carries TRBV18 and TRBJ1-5; TRBD1 aligns across 9 bases. CDR3 length: 14 amino acids. Germline trimming cut 6 bases from V and 6 bases from J; bases unmatched to any gene: 6. CDR1 and CDR2 (germline): KGHSH, LQKENI.

V and J are TRBV12-5 and TRBJ1-2; D is perhaps TRBD1 (6 bases). The germline V gene has CDR1 LGHNT and CDR2 FRNRAP. This CDR3 spans 14 amino acids. V lost 2 bases to trimming and J lost 4 bases, with 11 bases between them. In nucleotides, the CDR3 is TGTGCTAGTGGTTTGTCAGGGGATGGCTATGGCTACACCTTC. Translating gives CASGLSGDGYGYTF. The full variable domain, completed using reference TRBV12-5 and TRBJ1-2, is DARVTQTPRHKVTEMGQEVTMRCQPILGHNTVFWYRQTMMQGLELLAYFRNRAPLDDSGMPKDRFSAEMPDATLATLKIQPSEPRDSAVYFCASGLSGDGYGYTFGSGTRLTVV.

This sequence joins TRBV6-2 or TRBV6-3 and TRBJ2-1; 10 positions agree with TRBD1. Looked up from germline, CDR1 is MNHEY and CDR2 is SVGEGT. This CDR3 has 15 residues. J lost 12 bases, V lost 6 bases, and 14 bases had no gene match. This chain's CDR3 is CASSPRDRGIGGQFF. In DNA, the CDR3 is TGTGCCAGCAGCCCCCGGGACAGGGGTATTGGTGGGCAGTTCTTC.

The chain joins TRBV13 to TRBJ2-1; 7 bases align to TRBD2. V shed 6 bases and J 1 base; nucleotides not matched to a gene: 9. The CDR3 has 16 residues. CDR1 and CDR2 (germline): PRHDT, FYEKMQ (reference sequence). CDR3 loop: CASSLNILASYNEQFF. CDR3 coding DNA: TGTGCCAGCAGTCTCAACATACTAGCGTCCTACAATGAGCAGTTCTTC.

This clone was detected only once. In nucleotides, the CDR3 is TGCGCCAGCAGCTTGGTCAGAGGGCTCACCCACACAGATACGCAGTATTTT. As protein: CASSLVRGLTHTDTQYF. V is TRBV5-1 and J is TRBJ2-3; perhaps TRBD2 as D (5 bases). Trimming took off 0 bases at V and 2 bases at J, with 16 bases between the two ends. The CDR3 is made up of 17 amino acids. CDR1 and CDR2 from the germline V gene are SGHRS and YFSETQ.

The rearrangement links TRBV7-4 to TRBJ1-5; D perhaps matches TRBD1 (6 bases). The CDR3 length is 15 residues. Germline loops: CDR1 SGHVT, CDR2 SQSDAQ. V was pared by 3 bases and J by 0 bases, with 9 bases between. CDR3 in DNA: TGTGCCAGCAGCTTTACAGGGTATAGCAATCAGCCCCAGCATTTT. Protein product: CASSFTGYSNQPQHF.